Here is one T cell receptor (beta chain) with its context. This entry comes from a study of blood T cell repertoires in COVID-19. Study-wide background: Acute and convalescent COVID-19 samples came from the United States, Italy and Spain.

Researchers sorted participants into cohorts using their self-reported clinical history. During the 2 weeks before they entered the study, exposed participants had met someone with a PCR-confirmed or clinician-diagnosed COVID-19 case. In germline, CDR1 is KGHDR, CDR2 SFDVKD. The CDR3 consists of 13 residues. The V and J ends lost 9 bases and 2 bases, in that order; junction bases with no gene match: 3. Sequencing was performed with immunoSEQ multiplex PCR; in TCRdb, only in-frame clones are kept and a portion is missing. The data contain 250,000 to 300,000 clones, over 85% of them singletons. The TCR comes from a woman between 50 and 59 years old who had been exposed to COVID-19. Material: PBMCs or T cells enriched from blood (not recorded which). The gene calls are TRBV24-1 and TRBJ2-3; TRBD2 matches 8 bases. CDR3 sequence (DNA): TGTGCCACCGGGACTAGTCTCACAGATACGCAGTATTTT. Translating it yields CATGTSLTDTQYF.